This is a list of T cell receptor beta chains from one sample in a study of T-cell reconstitution after alpha-beta-depleted transplantation in children. TCRdb independently ran MiXCR on the PCR reads; one entry per CDR3 protein. Among some 600,000 distinct CDR3 sequences, roughly 15% were seen once, and the ten largest hold around 0.96%. Material: PBMCs from the stem cell graft donor, obtained from the stem cell graft. Receptors were obtained from a human donor who donated a stem cell graft to a child with acute myeloid leukemia. Both conserved end residues are part of each CDR3. The D gene is left open where the match is weak. The size entry is marked missing in some rows and otherwise reads once, few, many or a size class.

cdr3_aa: CASSLDPAGSSPLHF
cdr3_nt: TGTGCCAGCAGCTTAGATCCGGCAGGGAGTTCACCCCTCCACTTT
clone_size: few
v_call: TRBV7-2
j_call: TRBJ1-6
d_call: .

cdr3_aa: CSARFQETQYF
cdr3_nt: TGCAGTGCTAGATTCCAAGAGACCCAGTACTTC
clone_size: .
v_call: TRBV20-1
j_call: TRBJ2-5
d_call: .

cdr3_aa: CSARDLAGETDTQYF
cdr3_nt: TGCAGTGCTAGAGATCTGGCGGGGGAAACAGATACGCAGTATTTT
clone_size: many
v_call: TRBV20-1
j_call: TRBJ2-3
d_call: TRBD2

cdr3_aa: CAAGGPTGELFF
cdr3_nt: TGTGCGGCCGGAGGACCCACCGGGGAGCTGTTTTTT
clone_size: .
v_call: TRBV24-1
j_call: TRBJ2-2
d_call: .

cdr3_aa: CASSLETAGTKNIQYF
cdr3_nt: TGTGCCAGCAGCCTCGAGACAGCCGGAACCAAAAACATTCAGTACTTC
clone_size: .
v_call: TRBV7-3
j_call: TRBJ2-4
d_call: .

cdr3_aa: CASSLGQGAGHGNQPQHF
cdr3_nt: TGTGCCAGCAGCTTAGGACAGGGGGCGGGTCACGGTAATCAGCCCCAGCATTTT
clone_size: .
v_call: TRBV11-2
j_call: TRBJ1-5
d_call: TRBD1

cdr3_aa: CSAGQSGTQYF
cdr3_nt: TGCAGTGCCGGACAGTCAGGGACCCAGTACTTC
clone_size: many
v_call: TRBV20-1
j_call: TRBJ2-5
d_call: .

cdr3_aa: CASMGGPDRLYGYTF
cdr3_nt: TGTGCCAGCATGGGAGGGCCGGACCGGTTATATGGCTACACCTTC
clone_size: .
v_call: TRBV28
j_call: TRBJ1-2
d_call: .

cdr3_aa: CAWSNRSSGANVLTF
cdr3_nt: TGTGCCTGGAGTAACAGGAGCTCTGGGGCCAACGTCCTGACTTTC
clone_size: .
v_call: TRBV30
j_call: TRBJ2-6
d_call: .

cdr3_aa: CSASGLPNEQFF
cdr3_nt: TGCAGTGCTAGCGGACTTCCCAATGAGCAGTTCTTC
clone_size: many
v_call: TRBV20-1
j_call: TRBJ2-1
d_call: .

cdr3_aa: CASSPPTITDTF
cdr3_nt: TGTGCCAGCAGCCCCCCCACGATTACGGACACCTTC
clone_size: many
v_call: TRBV7-2
j_call: TRBJ1-2
d_call: .

cdr3_aa: CAISPGEGTEAFF
cdr3_nt: TGTGCCATCAGTCCAGGTGAGGGCACTGAAGCTTTCTTT
clone_size: many
v_call: TRBV10-3
j_call: TRBJ1-1
d_call: .

cdr3_aa: CASSQDSSDLINQPQHF
cdr3_nt: TGCGCCAGCAGCCAAGATTCTTCAGATCTCATTAATCAGCCCCAGCATTTT
clone_size: .
v_call: TRBV4-1
j_call: TRBJ1-5
d_call: .

cdr3_aa: CASSLGDTSTNEKLFF
cdr3_nt: TGTGCCAGCAGCTTAGGGGACACTTCAACTAATGAAAAACTGTTTTTT
clone_size: .
v_call: TRBV7-9
j_call: TRBJ1-4
d_call: .

cdr3_aa: CSARDGTLNTEAFF
cdr3_nt: TGCAGTGCTAGGGACGGGACGTTGAACACTGAAGCTTTCTTT
clone_size: many
v_call: TRBV20-1
j_call: TRBJ1-1
d_call: .

cdr3_aa: CASSPGGIEQFF
cdr3_nt: TGCGCCAGCAGTCCGGGTGGGATTGAGCAGTTCTTC
clone_size: .
v_call: TRBV5-1
j_call: TRBJ2-1
d_call: .

cdr3_aa: CSARVGGRGRDTQYF
cdr3_nt: TGCAGTGCTAGAGTGGGGGGGCGGGGAAGAGATACGCAGTATTTT
clone_size: many
v_call: TRBV20-1
j_call: TRBJ2-3
d_call: .

cdr3_aa: CSPMRAAAPAGEQFF
cdr3_nt: TGCAGCCCAATGCGGGCGGCGGCCCCTGCTGGTGAGCAGTTCTTC
clone_size: .
v_call: TRBV20-1
j_call: TRBJ2-1
d_call: .

cdr3_aa: CASSESTGARLTF
cdr3_nt: TGTGCCAGCAGTGAAAGTACAGGGGCCCGTCTGACTTTC
clone_size: few
v_call: TRBV6-1
j_call: TRBJ2-6
d_call: TRBD1

cdr3_aa: CASSERTGGHNEQFF
cdr3_nt: TGCGCCAGCAGTGAGAGAACGGGGGGGCACAATGAGCAGTTCTTC
clone_size: few
v_call: TRBV10-1
j_call: TRBJ2-1
d_call: TRBD2

cdr3_aa: CASSLGLGMNTEAFF
cdr3_nt: TGCGCCAGCAGCTTGGGTCTGGGGATGAACACTGAAGCTTTCTTT
clone_size: .
v_call: TRBV5-1
j_call: TRBJ1-1
d_call: .

cdr3_aa: CSVDGTGQSSYNEQFF
cdr3_nt: TGCAGCGTTGACGGGACAGGCCAGAGCTCCTACAATGAGCAGTTCTTC
clone_size: many
v_call: TRBV29-1
j_call: TRBJ2-1
d_call: TRBD1

cdr3_aa: CASSYSDSGARTDTQYF
cdr3_nt: TGTGCCAGCAGTTACTCGGATAGCGGAGCACGCACAGATACGCAGTATTTT
clone_size: many
v_call: TRBV6-5
j_call: TRBJ2-3
d_call: .

cdr3_aa: CASSSLQGYTF
cdr3_nt: TGTGCCAGCAGCTCCCTCCAGGGCTACACCTTC
clone_size: many
v_call: TRBV7-8
j_call: TRBJ1-2
d_call: .